This T cell receptor beta chain was sequenced during a study of CD8 T cells in Susac syndrome. The germline V and J ends were trimmed by 3 bases and 3 bases, with 13 bases remaining between them. CDR1 and CDR2 from the germline V gene are SGDLS and YYNGEE. This CDR3 comprises 15 residues. It was with random hexamers that about 0.45 to 1 ug RNA was reverse transcribed. Each CDR3 protein is one row after TCRdb ran MiXCR on the immunoSEQ multiplex PCR reads. In the table there are under 150,000 distinct CDR3 sequences, approximately 95% of which are singletons. The sequenced sample was CD4+ T cells from PBMCs. The chain carries TRBV9 and TRBJ1-5; possibly TRBD1 for D (6 bases). The TCR originated in a human donor with Susac syndrome. The CDR3: CASSAPGDTNQPQHF. In DNA, the CDR3 is TGTGCCAGCAGCGCACCAGGGGACACCAATCAGCCCCAGCATTTT.